A selection of T cell receptor beta chains follows, all from one sample in a study of blood T cell repertoires in COVID-19. Clones were sequenced by immunoSEQ multiplex PCR, and TCRdb holds only the in-frame ones, with some missing. The sample consists of about 150,000 clones, 85% to 90% of them appearing once. Sequencing was performed on peripheral blood. These receptors all stem from a woman aged 40 to 49 with acute or convalescent COVID-19. Each CDR3 is given with its conserved first and last residue. The D gene is left open where the match is weak. Part of the rows lack a size; the others show once, few, many or a class for expanded clones.

few TRBJ1-1 TRBV9 NA TGTGCCAGCAGCGTAGCAGGCAGCCTGAACACTGAAGCTTTCTTT CASSVAGSLNTEAFF
NA TRBJ2-7 TRBV18 NA TGTGCCAGCTCACCTACCGGTCAGGTCGAGCAGTACTTC CASSPTGQVEQYF
NA TRBJ2-7 TRBV19 TRBD2 TGTGCCAGTAGTTCGCCCCAGAGCGGGAGCTACTCCTACGAGCAGTACTTC CASSSPQSGSYSYEQYF
once TRBJ1-6 TRBV9 TRBD1 TGTGCCAGCAGCGCAGGGACAGGACCTTTTGGTTCACCCCTCCACTTT CASSAGTGPFGSPLHF
NA TRBJ2-7 TRBV15 NA TGTGCCACCAGCAGTTTTGTGGGAGCTCACGAGCAGTACTTC CATSSFVGAHEQYF
NA TRBJ1-1 TRBV18 TRBD1 TGTGCCAGCTCACTTCGGACAGGGGGGAACACTGAAGCTTTCTTT CASSLRTGGNTEAFF
NA TRBJ2-3 TRBV4-2 TRBD2 TGTGCCAGCAGCCCCACCTTCAGGGGACTAGCGGGGGGCTATACGCAGTATTTT CASSPTFRGLAGGYTQYF
NA TRBJ1-6 TRBV6-6 NA TGTGCCAGCAGTGCCTTTAGCTCCTATAATTCACCCCTCCACTTT CASSAFSSYNSPLHF
NA TRBJ1-5 TRBV24-1 TRBD1 TGTGCCACCAGTGAGTGGACAGGGGGGGATCAGCCCCAGCATTTT CATSEWTGGDQPQHF
NA TRBJ2-1 TRBV6-2/TRBV6-3 TRBD1 TGTGCCAGCAGTTACAGATTGGGACAGGCGGTCCGTGAGCAGTTCTTC CASSYRLGQAVREQFF
NA TRBJ2-1 TRBV3-1/TRBV3-2 NA TGTGCCAGCAGCCAAGATTCTCTCCTTCAGCAGTTCTTC CASSQDSLLQQFF
once TRBJ1-2 TRBV5-1 NA TGCGCCAGCAGCCCCGGGGCAGGGGTGAGTGGCTACACCTTC CASSPGAGVSGYTF
NA TRBJ1-1 TRBV7-9 NA TGTGCCAGCAGCGAGTTACAGATGAACACTGAAGCTTTCTTT CASSELQMNTEAFF
NA TRBJ2-2 TRBV5-4 NA TGTGCCAGCAGCTTGGTGGCAGGGGGGTACACCGGGGAGCTGTTTTTT CASSLVAGGYTGELFF
NA TRBJ2-2 TRBV27 TRBD2 TGTGCCAGCAGTCCGGGAGGGCCTGCCGGGGAGCTGTTTTTT CASSPGGPAGELFF
few TRBJ1-1 TRBV4-1 NA TGCGCCAGCAGCCACTCGCGACAGGCCATGAACACTGAAGCTTTCTTT CASSHSRQAMNTEAFF
NA TRBJ2-1 TRBV6-5 TRBD2 TGTGCCAGCAGTAGCGGGACGTACAATGAGCAGTTCTTC CASSSGTYNEQFF
NA TRBJ1-6 TRBV6-5 NA TGTGCCAGCAGAATTGACAGGAATTCACCCCTCCACTTT CASRIDRNSPLHF
NA TRBJ2-2 TRBV19 NA TGTGCCAGTAAGGGGACACCGAACACCGGGGAGCTGTTTTTT CASKGTPNTGELFF
NA TRBJ2-3 TRBV3-1/TRBV3-2 TRBD2 TGTGCCAGCAGCCCGGCTAGCGGGAGGGCCGGTGGAGATACGCAGTATTTT CASSPASGRAGGDTQYF
NA TRBJ2-1 TRBV7-2 TRBD2 TGTGCCAGCAGGGACAGACTAGCGGGGTACAATGAGCAGTTCTTC CASRDRLAGYNEQFF
NA TRBJ2-2 TRBV18 NA TGTGCCAGCACAGGGACATTGTTCACCGGGGAGCTGTTTTTT CASTGTLFTGELFF
NA TRBJ1-1 TRBV27 TRBD1 TGTGCCAGCAGTTTAACAGGGGGCGGGGACACTGAAGCTTTCTTT CASSLTGGGDTEAFF
NA TRBJ1-1 TRBV2 NA TGTGCCAGCAGTGAAGACGCGGATATCACTGAAGCTTTCTTT CASSEDADITEAFF
NA TRBJ2-3 TRBV19 TRBD2 TGTGCCAGTAGTATAGGGACTAGCGGGATGGGCACAGATACGCAGTATTTT CASSIGTSGMGTDTQYF
NA TRBJ1-4 TRBV6-5 NA TGTGCCAGCAGTTACTCGCAGGGTGTTAATGAAAAACTGTTTTTT CASSYSQGVNEKLFF
once TRBJ2-1 TRBV6-5 TRBD2 TGTGCCAGCAGTTACATGACTAGCGATTTCAATGAGCAGTTCTTC CASSYMTSDFNEQFF
NA TRBJ2-7 TRBV7-6 TRBD1 TGTGCCAGCAGCTCCGGGACAGGGGTGAAGCAGTACTTC CASSSGTGVKQYF
NA TRBJ1-2 TRBV2 NA TGTGCCAGCAGTGAACGTCAGGGCTCAGGCTATGGCTACACCTTC CASSERQGSGYGYTF
NA TRBJ1-2 TRBV5-1 TRBD1 TGCGCCAGCAGCGACCGGGACAGGGGAGGCTATGGCTACACCTTC CASSDRDRGGYGYTF
NA TRBJ1-2 TRBV12-3/TRBV12-4 NA TGTGCCAGCAGAGAAGGGGGGGCCTATGGCTACACCTTC CASREGGAYGYTF
NA TRBJ2-1 TRBV7-9 NA TGTGCCAGCAGCTCCTCCCTCGATGAGCAGTTCTTC CASSSSLDEQFF
NA TRBJ1-1 TRBV11-1 NA TGTGCCAGCAGCTTAGGGGGGGTCACTGAAGCTTTCTTT CASSLGGVTEAFF
NA TRBJ2-5 TRBV9 TRBD2 TGTGCCAGCAGCCCAACACACGGGACTAGCAAAGGGGAGACCCAGTACTTC CASSPTHGTSKGETQYF
NA TRBJ1-5 TRBV4-1 NA TGCGCCAGCAGCCCGAGCGGTTATAGCAATCAGCCCCAGCATTTT CASSPSGYSNQPQHF
NA TRBJ1-6 TRBV6-5 NA TGTGCCAGCAGCCTACAGAGATATAATTCACCCCTCCACTTT CASSLQRYNSPLHF
NA TRBJ2-3 TRBV7-6 NA TGTGCCAGCAGTCAAGAGGGGACTCGACCCACAGATACGCAGTATTTT CASSQEGTRPTDTQYF
NA TRBJ1-2 TRBV6-5 NA TGTGCCAGCAGTTACGCAGGGGTCGGCTACACCTTC CASSYAGVGYTF
once TRBJ2-7 TRBV29-1 TRBD1 TGCAGCGTTGAGGGGACAGGCCCCTCCTACGAGCAGTACTTC CSVEGTGPSYEQYF
NA TRBJ2-1 TRBV24-1 TRBD1 TGTGCCACGGGACAGGGAGTAGGCAATGAGCAGTTCTTC CATGQGVGNEQFF
NA TRBJ1-5 TRBV6-5 NA TGTGCCAGCAGCGCCGACAGGTCGGGCAATCAGCCCCAGCATTTT CASSADRSGNQPQHF
few TRBJ1-6 TRBV28 NA TGTGCCAGCAGTTTATCTAGCACGGTCCTCCACTTT CASSLSSTVLHF
NA TRBJ2-2 TRBV5-4 TRBD2 TGTGCCAGCAGCTTGGCCAAAGGTGGCGGGGGGGCCGTCAGGGAGCTGTTTTTT CASSLAKGGGGAVRELFF
NA TRBJ2-1 TRBV9 NA TGTGCCAGCAGCGTGGACGGGGTACTCCACAATGAGCAGTTCTTC CASSVDGVLHNEQFF
NA TRBJ2-1 TRBV6-5 NA TGTGCCAGCAGTTCTACAGAGGGCGCCTACAATGAGCAGTTCTTC CASSSTEGAYNEQFF
NA TRBJ2-3 TRBV4-2 NA TGTGCCAGCAGCCAAGAGCAGGGAAGAGCAGATACGCAGTATTTT CASSQEQGRADTQYF
few TRBJ1-1 TRBV2 TRBD1 TGTGCCAGCACCGGACAGGTGAACACTGAAGCTTTCTTT CASTGQVNTEAFF
NA TRBJ2-7 TRBV5-1 TRBD2 TGCGCCAGCAGAGGAGCTAGCGGGGGAGCAATCTACGAGCAGTACTTC CASRGASGGAIYEQYF